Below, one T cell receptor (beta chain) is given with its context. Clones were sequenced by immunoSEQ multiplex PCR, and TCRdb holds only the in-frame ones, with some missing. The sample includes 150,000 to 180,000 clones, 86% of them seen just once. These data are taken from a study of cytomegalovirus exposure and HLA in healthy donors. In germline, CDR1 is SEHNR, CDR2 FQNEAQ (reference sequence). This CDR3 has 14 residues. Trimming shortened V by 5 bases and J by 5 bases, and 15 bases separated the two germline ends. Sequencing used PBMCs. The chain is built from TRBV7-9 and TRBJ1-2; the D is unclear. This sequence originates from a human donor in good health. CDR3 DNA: TGTGCCAGCAGCGTCGGGGTTGGAGGGTATGGCTACACCTTC. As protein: CASSVGVGGYGYTF.